The 5 T cell receptor beta chains presented below share a single source sample, sequenced in a study of cytomegalovirus exposure and HLA in healthy donors. With 60 Vbeta and 13 Jbeta primers, the PCR was carried out. Assay used: immunoSEQ multiplex PCR; TCRdb lists only in-frame clones, some missing. The sample includes 100,000 to 150,000 clones, less than 85% of them seen just once. Sequences were obtained from PBMCs. Receptor source: a male donor in good health and CMV-seronegative.

This chain uses TRBV9 with TRBJ2-7, with TRBD1 matching over 9 bases. Germline V gene lookup returns CDR1 SGDLS and CDR2 YYNGEE. CDR3 length: 15 residues. The junction had 6 bases not matched to a gene; V was cut back by 0 bases and J by 5 bases. For the CDR3, the DNA is TGTGCCAGCAGCGTAGGGGGACAGGGTAACCACGAGCAGTACTTC. It yields the protein CASSVGGQGNHEQYF. Using reference TRBV9 and TRBJ2-7 for the parts outside the CDR3, the full variable domain is DSGVTQTPKHLITATGQRVTLRCSPRSGDLSVYWYQQSLDQGLQFLIQYYNGEERAKGNILERFSAQQFPDLHSELNLSSLELGDSALYFCASSVGGQGNHEQYFGPGTRLTVT.

The J gene is TRBJ2-4, the V gene TRBV27; no reliable D call. The CDR3 sequence is 13 residues long. Trimming shortened V by 6 bases and J by 0 bases, and 6 bases separated the two germline ends. The germline V gene encodes CDR1 MNHEY and CDR2 SMNVEV (reference sequence). The CDR3 sequence: CASRNIAKNIQYF. The DNA of the CDR3 is TGTGCCAGCAGAAACATAGCCAAAAACATTCAGTACTTC.

This sequence joins TRBV5-4 and TRBJ2-4; D possibly corresponds to TRBD1 (5 bases). V shed 0 bases and J shed 0 bases, with 13 bases lying between them. The CDR3 is made up of 17 amino acids. The germline CDR1 and CDR2 sequences are SGHNT and YYREEE (reference sequence). In DNA, the CDR3 is TGTGCCAGCAGCTTGGGACGCGCAGGGTCAGCCAAAAACATTCAGTACTTC. Translating gives CASSLGRAGSAKNIQYF.

The genes are TRBV18 and TRBJ2-2; TRBD1 is a possible D gene (5 bases). V shed 3 bases and J shed 7 bases, with 18 bases lying between them. Looked up from germline, CDR1 is KGHSH and CDR2 is LQKENI. The CDR3 sequence is 16 residues long. This chain's CDR3 is CASSPSFNRGRGELFF. Written as DNA, the CDR3 is TGTGCCAGCTCACCCTCCTTTAATAGGGGCCGCGGGGAGCTGTTTTTT. The full variable domain, completed using reference TRBV18 and TRBJ2-2, is NAGVMQNPRHLVRRRGQEARLRCSPMKGHSHVYWYRQLPEEGLKFMVYLQKENIIDESGMPKERFSAEFPKEGPSILRIQQVVRGDSAAYFCASSPSFNRGRGELFFGEGSRLTVL.

The chain carries TRBV30 and TRBJ1-1, with D maybe TRBD1 (6 bases). The length of the CDR3 is 14 residues. CDR1 GTSNPN and CDR2 SVGIG come from the germline V gene (reference sequence). Between the trimmed V and J ends, which lost 4 bases and 11 bases, there was a span of 23 bases. The CDR3 loop reads CAWNPDRPNNGAFF. In nucleotides, the CDR3 is TGTGCCTGGAACCCGGACAGACCCAATAATGGGGCTTTCTTT.